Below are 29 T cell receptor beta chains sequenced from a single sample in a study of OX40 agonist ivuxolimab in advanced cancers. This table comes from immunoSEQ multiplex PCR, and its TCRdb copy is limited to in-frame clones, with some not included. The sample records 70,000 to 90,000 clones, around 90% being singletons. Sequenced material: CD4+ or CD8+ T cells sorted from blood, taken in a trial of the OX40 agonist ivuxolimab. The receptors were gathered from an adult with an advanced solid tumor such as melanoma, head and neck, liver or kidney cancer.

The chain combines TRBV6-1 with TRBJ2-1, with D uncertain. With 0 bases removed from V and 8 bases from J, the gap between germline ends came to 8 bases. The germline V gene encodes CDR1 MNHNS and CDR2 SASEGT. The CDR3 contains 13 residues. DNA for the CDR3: TGTGCCAGCAGTGAAGCCGCGAGCCATGAGCAGTTCTTC. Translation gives CASSEAASHEQFF.

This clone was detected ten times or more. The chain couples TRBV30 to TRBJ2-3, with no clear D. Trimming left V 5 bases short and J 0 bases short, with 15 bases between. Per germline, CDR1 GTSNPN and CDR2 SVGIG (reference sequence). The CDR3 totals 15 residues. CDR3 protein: CAWSFLGTSTDTQYF. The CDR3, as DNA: TGTGCCTGGTCATTTCTGGGTACCAGCACAGATACGCAGTATTTT. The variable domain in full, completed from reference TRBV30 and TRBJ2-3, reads SQTIHQWPATLVQPVGSPLSLECTVEGTSNPNLYWYRQAAGRGLQLLFYSVGIGQISSEVPQNLSASRPQDRQFILSSKKLLLSDSGFYLCAWSFLGTSTDTQYFGPGTRLTVL.

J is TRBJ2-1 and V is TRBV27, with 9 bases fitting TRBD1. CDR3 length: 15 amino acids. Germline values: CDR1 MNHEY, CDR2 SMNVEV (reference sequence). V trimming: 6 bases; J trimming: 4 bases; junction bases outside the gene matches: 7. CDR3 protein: CASRTRDREYNEQFF. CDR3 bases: TGTGCCAGCAGGACCCGGGACAGGGAATACAATGAGCAGTTCTTC.

The CDR3 loop is CASSSLLAPDTQYF. The CDR3 coding sequence is TGCGCCAGCAGCTCCCTTCTGGCCCCAGATACGCAGTATTTT. The chain couples TRBV5-1 to TRBJ2-3; D is unresolved. Looked up from germline, CDR1 is SGHRS and CDR2 is YFSETQ. V was cut by 3 bases and J by 4 bases, with 12 bases left in between. The length of the CDR3 is 14 residues.

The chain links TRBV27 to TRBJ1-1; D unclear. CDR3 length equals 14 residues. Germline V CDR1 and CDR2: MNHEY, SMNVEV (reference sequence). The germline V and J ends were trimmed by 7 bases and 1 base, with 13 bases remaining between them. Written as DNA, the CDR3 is TGTGCCAGCAACCCGGGCCCCGAGAACACTGAAGCTTTCTTT. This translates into CASNPGPENTEAFF.

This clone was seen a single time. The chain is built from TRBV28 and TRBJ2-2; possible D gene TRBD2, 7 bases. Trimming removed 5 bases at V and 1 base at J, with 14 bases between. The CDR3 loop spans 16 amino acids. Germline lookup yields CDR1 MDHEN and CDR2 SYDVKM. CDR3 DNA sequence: TGTGCCAGCAGTCTCCCGGGGGGCAAGAACACCGGGGAGCTGTTTTTT. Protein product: CASSLPGGKNTGELFF.

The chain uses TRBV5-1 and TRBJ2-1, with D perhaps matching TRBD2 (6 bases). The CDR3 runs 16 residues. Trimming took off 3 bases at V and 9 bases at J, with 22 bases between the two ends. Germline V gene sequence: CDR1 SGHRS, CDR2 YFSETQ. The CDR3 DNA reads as TGCGCCAGCAGCTCATTGTGGGAGGCCACCGGAGGTGAGCAGTTCTTC. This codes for CASSSLWEATGGEQFF.

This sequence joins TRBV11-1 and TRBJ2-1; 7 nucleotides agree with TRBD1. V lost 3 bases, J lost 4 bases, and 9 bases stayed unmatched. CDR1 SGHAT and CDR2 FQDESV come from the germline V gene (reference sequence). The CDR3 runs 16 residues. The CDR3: CASSFPKGGPYNEQFF. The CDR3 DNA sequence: TGTGCCAGCAGCTTCCCAAAAGGGGGCCCGTACAATGAGCAGTTCTTC.

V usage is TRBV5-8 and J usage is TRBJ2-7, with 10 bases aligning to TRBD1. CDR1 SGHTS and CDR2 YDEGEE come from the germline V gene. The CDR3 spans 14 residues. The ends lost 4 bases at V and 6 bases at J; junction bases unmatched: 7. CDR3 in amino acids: CASSPRDRGSEQYF. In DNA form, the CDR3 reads TGTGCCAGCAGCCCCCGGGACAGGGGTAGCGAGCAGTACTTC.

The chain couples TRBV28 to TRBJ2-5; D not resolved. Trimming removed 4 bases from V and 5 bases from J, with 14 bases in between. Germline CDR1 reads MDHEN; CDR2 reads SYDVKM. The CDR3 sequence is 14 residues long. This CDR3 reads CASSSLSSGETQYF. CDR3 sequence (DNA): TGTGCCAGCAGTTCCCTCTCGAGTGGGGAGACCCAGTACTTC. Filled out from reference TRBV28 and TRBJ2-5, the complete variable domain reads DVKVTQSSRYLVKRTGEKVFLECVQDMDHENMFWYRQDPGLGLRLIYFSYDVKMKEKGDIPEGYSVSREKKERFSLILESASTNQTSMYLCASSSLSSGETQYFGPGTRLLVL.

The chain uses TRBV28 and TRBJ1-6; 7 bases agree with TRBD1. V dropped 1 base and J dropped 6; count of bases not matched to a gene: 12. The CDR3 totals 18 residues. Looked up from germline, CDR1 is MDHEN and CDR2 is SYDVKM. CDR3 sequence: CASSLLVNRGGSNSPLHF. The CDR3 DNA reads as TGTGCCAGCAGTTTATTAGTAAATCGAGGGGGCTCTAATTCACCCCTCCACTTT. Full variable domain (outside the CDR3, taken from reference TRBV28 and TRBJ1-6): DVKVTQSSRYLVKRTGEKVFLECVQDMDHENMFWYRQDPGLGLRLIYFSYDVKMKEKGDIPEGYSVSREKKERFSLILESASTNQTSMYLCASSLLVNRGGSNSPLHFGNGTRLTVT.

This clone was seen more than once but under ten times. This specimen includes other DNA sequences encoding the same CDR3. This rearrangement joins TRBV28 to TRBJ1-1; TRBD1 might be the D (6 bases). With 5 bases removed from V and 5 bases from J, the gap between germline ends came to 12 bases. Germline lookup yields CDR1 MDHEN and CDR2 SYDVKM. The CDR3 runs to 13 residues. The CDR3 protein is CASSLRGGTEAFF. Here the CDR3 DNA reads TGTGCCAGCAGTCTGAGGGGGGGAACTGAAGCTTTCTTT.

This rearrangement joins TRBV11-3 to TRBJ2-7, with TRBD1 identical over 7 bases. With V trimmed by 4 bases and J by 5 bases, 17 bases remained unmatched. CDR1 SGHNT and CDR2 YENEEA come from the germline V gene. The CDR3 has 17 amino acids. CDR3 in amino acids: CASSSDRTGATIDEQYV. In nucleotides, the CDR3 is TGTGCCAGCAGCTCCGACCGAACAGGGGCCACGATCGACGAGCAGTACGTC.

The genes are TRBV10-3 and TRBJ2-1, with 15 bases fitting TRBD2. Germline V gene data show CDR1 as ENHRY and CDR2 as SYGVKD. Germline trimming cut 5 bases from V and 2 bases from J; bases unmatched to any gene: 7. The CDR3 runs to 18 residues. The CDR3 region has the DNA TGTGCCATCAGTTCGGGGACTAGCGGGAGGACCCCCTACAATGAGCAGTTCTTC. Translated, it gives CAISSGTSGRTPYNEQFF.

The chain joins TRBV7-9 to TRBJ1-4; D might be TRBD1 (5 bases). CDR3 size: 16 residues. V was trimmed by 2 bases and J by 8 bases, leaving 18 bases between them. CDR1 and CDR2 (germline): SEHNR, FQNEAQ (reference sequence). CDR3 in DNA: TGTGCCAGCAGCTTACCCACGATTATGGGGGTGGAAAAACTGTTTTTT. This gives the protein CASSLPTIMGVEKLFF.

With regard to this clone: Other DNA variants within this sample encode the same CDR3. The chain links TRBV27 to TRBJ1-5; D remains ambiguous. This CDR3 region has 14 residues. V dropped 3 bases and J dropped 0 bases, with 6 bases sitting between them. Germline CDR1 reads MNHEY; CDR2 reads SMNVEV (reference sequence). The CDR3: CASSLTGSNQPQHF. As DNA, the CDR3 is TGTGCCAGCAGTTTGACGGGTAGCAATCAGCCCCAGCATTTT.

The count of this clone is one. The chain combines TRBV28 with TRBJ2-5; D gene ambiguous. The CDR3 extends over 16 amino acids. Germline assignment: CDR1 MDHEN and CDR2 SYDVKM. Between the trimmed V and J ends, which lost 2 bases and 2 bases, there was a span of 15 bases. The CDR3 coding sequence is TGTGCCAGCAGTTTAGGGCCAGGCCCTCTACAAGAGACCCAGTACTTC. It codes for CASSLGPGPLQETQYF.

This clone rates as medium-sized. CDR3 sequence: CASSGQDREAFF. The CDR3 bases are TGTGCCAGTAGTGGACAGGACAGGGAAGCTTTCTTT. The chain combines TRBV19 with TRBJ1-1; 7 bases line up with TRBD1. The CDR3 is 12 amino acids. V was clipped by 5 bases and J by 8 bases; unmatched bases: 5. The germline V gene encodes CDR1 LNHDA and CDR2 SQIVND (reference sequence).

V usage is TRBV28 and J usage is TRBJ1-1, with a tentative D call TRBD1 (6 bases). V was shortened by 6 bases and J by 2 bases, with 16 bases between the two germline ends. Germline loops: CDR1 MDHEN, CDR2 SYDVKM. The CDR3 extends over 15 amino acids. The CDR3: CASRTYGQLNTEAFF. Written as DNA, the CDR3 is TGTGCCAGCAGGACGTATGGACAGCTAAACACTGAAGCTTTCTTT.

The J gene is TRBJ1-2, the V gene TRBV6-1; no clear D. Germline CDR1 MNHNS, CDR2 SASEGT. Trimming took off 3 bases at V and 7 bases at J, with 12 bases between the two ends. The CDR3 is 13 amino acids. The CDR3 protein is CASSEYGVSGYTF. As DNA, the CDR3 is TGTGCCAGCAGTGAGTACGGAGTGTCTGGCTACACCTTC.

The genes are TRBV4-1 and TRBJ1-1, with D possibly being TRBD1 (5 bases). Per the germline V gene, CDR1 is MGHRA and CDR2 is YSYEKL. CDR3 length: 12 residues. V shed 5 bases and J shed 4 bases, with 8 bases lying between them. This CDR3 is CASSSDSTEAFF. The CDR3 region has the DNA TGCGCCAGCAGCTCAGACAGCACTGAAGCTTTCTTT.

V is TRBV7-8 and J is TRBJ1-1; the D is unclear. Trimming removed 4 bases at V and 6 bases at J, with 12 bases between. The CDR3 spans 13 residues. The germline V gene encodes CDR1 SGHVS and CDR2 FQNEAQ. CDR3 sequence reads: CASSSVLRSEAFF. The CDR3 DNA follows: TGTGCCAGCAGCTCTGTTTTGAGATCTGAAGCTTTCTTT.

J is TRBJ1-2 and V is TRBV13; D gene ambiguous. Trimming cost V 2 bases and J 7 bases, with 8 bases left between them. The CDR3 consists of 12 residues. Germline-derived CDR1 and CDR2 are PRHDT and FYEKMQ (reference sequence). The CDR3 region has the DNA TGTGCCAGCAGCTTATTGCAGGCTGGCTACACCTTC. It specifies CASSLLQAGYTF.

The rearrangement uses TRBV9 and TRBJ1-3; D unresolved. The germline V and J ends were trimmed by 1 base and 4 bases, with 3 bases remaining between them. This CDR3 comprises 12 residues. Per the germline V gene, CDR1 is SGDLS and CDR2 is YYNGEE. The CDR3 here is CASSVTGNTIYF. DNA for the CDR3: TGTGCCAGCAGCGTAACGGGAAACACCATATATTTT.

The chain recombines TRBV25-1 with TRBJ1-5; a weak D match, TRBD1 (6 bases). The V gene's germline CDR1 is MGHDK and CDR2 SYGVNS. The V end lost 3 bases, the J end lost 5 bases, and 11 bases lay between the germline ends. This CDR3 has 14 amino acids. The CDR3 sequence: CASSDGGADQPQHF. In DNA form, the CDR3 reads TGTGCCAGCAGTGACGGGGGGGCCGATCAGCCCCAGCATTTT.

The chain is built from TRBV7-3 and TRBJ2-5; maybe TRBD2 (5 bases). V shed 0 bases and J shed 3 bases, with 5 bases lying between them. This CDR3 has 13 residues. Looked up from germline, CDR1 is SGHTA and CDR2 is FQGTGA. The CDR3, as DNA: TGTGCCAGCAGCTTAACCGGGAAAGAGACCCAGTACTTC. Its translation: CASSLTGKETQYF.

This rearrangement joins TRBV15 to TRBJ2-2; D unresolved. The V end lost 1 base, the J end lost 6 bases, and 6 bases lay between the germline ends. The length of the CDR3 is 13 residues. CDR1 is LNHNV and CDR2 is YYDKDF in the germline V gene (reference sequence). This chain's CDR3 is CATSRVRPGELFF. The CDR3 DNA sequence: TGTGCCACCAGCAGAGTACGGCCCGGGGAGCTGTTTTTT.

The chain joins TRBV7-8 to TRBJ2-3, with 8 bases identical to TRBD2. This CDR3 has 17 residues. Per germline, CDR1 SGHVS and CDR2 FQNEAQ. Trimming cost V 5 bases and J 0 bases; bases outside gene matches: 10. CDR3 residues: CASSPPYSGVSTDTQYF. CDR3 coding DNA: TGTGCCAGCAGCCCCCCCTATAGCGGGGTGAGCACAGATACGCAGTATTTT.

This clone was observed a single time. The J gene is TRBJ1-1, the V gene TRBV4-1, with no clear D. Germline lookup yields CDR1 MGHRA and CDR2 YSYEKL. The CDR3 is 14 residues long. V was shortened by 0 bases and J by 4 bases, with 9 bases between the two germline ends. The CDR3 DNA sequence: TGCGCCAGCAGCCAAGATTGGGGAGTCACTGAAGCTTTCTTT. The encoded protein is CASSQDWGVTEAFF.